This TCR beta chain was sequenced for a study of blood T cell repertoires in COVID-19 (dated by TCRdb to the early 2020s). A note on the overall study: Samples covering the acute and convalescent phases of COVID-19 were provided by collaborators in the United States, Italy and Spain. Where HLA class I and class II types were available, the types were taken from metadata supplied by the sample provider, not from assay-based typing. A de-identified subject ID, COVID-19 status, age in years and sex were almost always included in the sample metadata. Samples were obtained from the ongoing ImmuneRACE study (first 160 participants) and from over a thousand subjects provided by 6 global collaborators. The prospective study material was composed of cDNA or gDNA derived from T cells, B-cell-depleted T cells, or PBMCs. A freely available public database, intended as a resource for researchers studying the immune response to SARS-CoV-2, is where the repertoires were released. Subjects who had been exposed to COVID-19, were actively infected with it, or had recovered from it provided the deeply sampled blood TCRbeta repertoires that made up the dataset. Results and caveats for the whole study, not just this receptor: How much clinical and demographic metadata was included differed by source and by participant, and the metadata was provided uncurated.

TCRbeta CDR3 regions were amplified from genomic DNA using the immunoSEQ Assay, a bias-controlled multiplex PCR. For the original study's pipeline: Within the assay, amplification of reference gene primers was used to estimate how many nucleated cells each sample contained. To quantify the absolute abundance of each unique TCRbeta CDR3 rearrangement, sequence reads were collapsed and filtered. For each sample, productive Simpson clonality was calculated as the square root of Simpson's diversity index across productive rearrangements. This is the immuneACCESS table as TCRdb keeps it, with only in-frame sequences that have V and J called. A part of the clones is gone; compared with another copy, unresolved V genes explain less than half, and the rest is unexplained. Clone size and the V and J calls come from that table; the DNA yielded D and trimming. This sample is represented by more than 95,000 clones; approximately 90% of them were singletons. The top ten constitute 6.5% to 9% of the sample.

This clone was observed once. Its recognized antigen is unknown. The input lacks base qualities; no much larger clone sits a single base away. Whole blood was collected in K2EDTA tubes by collaborating institutions according to the institutions' own protocols. For TCRbeta analysis, collaborators shipped samples in one of three forms: frozen whole blood, isolated PBMCs, or DNA extracted from either of those sample types. The CDR1 and CDR2 encoded by the germline V gene are SGHVS and FNYEAQ. From V the trimming removes 4 bases and from J it removes 4 bases, while the gene matches leave 5 bases of the junction unaccounted for. The CDR3 runs 16 amino acids, cysteine and phenylalanine included. The DNA shown is the 48-base CDR3, in frame from base 1.

The V and J genes are TRBV7-6 and TRBJ2-5; 14 central nucleotides agree with TRBD2. This receptor was identified in a man between 50 and 59 years old with acute or convalescent COVID-19. Sample: peripheral blood. The nucleotide sequence is TGTGCCAGCAGCTCGGGACTAGCGGGAGTAGTAGAGACCCAGTACTTC. This encodes CASSSGLAGVVETQYF.